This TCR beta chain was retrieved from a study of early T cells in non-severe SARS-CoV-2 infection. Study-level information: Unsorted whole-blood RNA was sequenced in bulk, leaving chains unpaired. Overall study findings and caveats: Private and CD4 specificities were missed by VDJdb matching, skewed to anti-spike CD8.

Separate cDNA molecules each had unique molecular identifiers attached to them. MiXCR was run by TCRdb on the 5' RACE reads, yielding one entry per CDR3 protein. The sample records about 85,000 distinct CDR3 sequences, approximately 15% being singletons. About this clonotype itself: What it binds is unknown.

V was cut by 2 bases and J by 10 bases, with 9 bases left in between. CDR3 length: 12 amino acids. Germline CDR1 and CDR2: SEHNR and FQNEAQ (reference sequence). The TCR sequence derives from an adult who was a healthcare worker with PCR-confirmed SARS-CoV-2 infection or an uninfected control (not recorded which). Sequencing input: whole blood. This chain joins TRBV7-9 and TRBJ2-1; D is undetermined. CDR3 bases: TGTGCCAGCAGCTTACTCGACTTAGAGCAGTTCTTC. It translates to CASSLLDLEQFF.